These T cell receptor beta chains were read from a single sample in a study of regulatory dendritic cells for organ transplantation. Clones were sequenced by immunoSEQ multiplex PCR, and TCRdb holds only the in-frame ones, with some missing. Among 30,000 or so clones listed, about four fifths were seen once. The sample consisted of naive CD8+ T cells from blood. The receptors originated from a human donor in good health. The CDR3 runs from the conserved cysteine through the conserved F or W. The D gene is left open where the match is weak. The size of a clone is reported for some rows only, either as once, few or many, or as a class for expanded clones.

>-|TRBJ2-7|-|TRBV7-9
TGTGCCAGCAGCACCACCGATAGGGGGATGACGTACGAGCAGTACTTC
CASSTTDRGMTYEQYF
>TRBD1|TRBJ2-5|-|TRBV6-1
TGTGCCAGCAGTGTGGGGACAGCGATACCCCAAGAGACCCAGTACTTC
CASSVGTAIPQETQYF
>-|TRBJ1-2|-|TRBV4-1
TGCGCCAGCAGCCAAGAACAGGCAGGGGAGGGTGGCTACACCTTC
CASSQEQAGEGGYTF
>-|TRBJ2-7|-|TRBV5-6
TGTGCCAGCAGCTTGGCCAACAGGAACTACGAGCAGTACTTC
CASSLANRNYEQYF
>TRBD1|TRBJ1-5|few|TRBV19
TGTGCCAGCCAGGGGGAGTTCAGTGGTCAGCCCCAGCATTTT
CASQGEFSGQPQHF
>-|TRBJ1-2|-|TRBV27
TGTGCCAGCAGTTACCTCACCGGAAACAGTGATAACTATGGCTACACCTTC
CASSYLTGNSDNYGYTF
>-|TRBJ2-1|few|TRBV5-1
TGCGCCAGCAGCTTAATTAGCTCAATACACAATGAGCAGTTCTTC
CASSLISSIHNEQFF
>-|TRBJ2-1|-|TRBV27
TGTGCCAGCAGTCCCTTGGGGGGACCCTCCTACAATGAGCAGTTCTTC
CASSPLGGPSYNEQFF
>-|TRBJ1-3|-|TRBV11-2
TGTGCCAGCAGCGCCGGTGGACATAGCTCTGGAAACACCATATATTTT
CASSAGGHSSGNTIYF
>TRBD2|TRBJ2-3|-|TRBV6-5
TGTGCCAGCAGTTACTCGATGCGGGGGGGCGTAGATACGCAGTATTTT
CASSYSMRGGVDTQYF
>-|TRBJ2-3|-|TRBV4-3
TGCGCCAGCAGCCAAGAGAGCGGATCTAGCACAGATACGCAGTATTTT
CASSQESGSSTDTQYF
>-|TRBJ2-3|-|TRBV7-8
TGTGCCAGCAGCTCCACAGGGATGGACACAGATACGCAGTATTTT
CASSSTGMDTDTQYF
>TRBD1|TRBJ1-2|-|TRBV7-2
TGTGCCAGCAGCCAACCGGGACAGGGGTTGGTCTATGGCTACACCTTC
CASSQPGQGLVYGYTF
>TRBD1|TRBJ2-2|once|TRBV9
TGTGCCAGCAGCGCTGGGACAGGGGGCTTCGGGGAGCTGTTTTTT
CASSAGTGGFGELFF
>-|TRBJ1-1|-|TRBV7-9
TGTGCCAGCAGCCCTACCGGTGGCAGACTTTTGAACACTGAAGCTTTCTTT
CASSPTGGRLLNTEAFF
>TRBD1|TRBJ1-2|-|TRBV9
TGTGCCAGCAGCGCAGACAGGGGGCAAGACTATGGCTACACCTTC
CASSADRGQDYGYTF
>-|TRBJ1-4|-|TRBV29-1
TGCAGCGTCAGGGCCCCCTGGGTGACTAATGAAAAACTGTTTTTT
CSVRAPWVTNEKLFF
>TRBD2|TRBJ2-6|-|TRBV19
TGTGCCAGTAGTACCAACCGACTAGCGGGGATAAGCTTGGCCAACGTCCTGACTTTC
CASSTNRLAGISLANVLTF
>TRBD1|TRBJ1-4|-|TRBV7-9
TGTGCCAGCAGCTGGACAGGGAGCAATGAAAAACTGTTTTTT
CASSWTGSNEKLFF
>-|TRBJ2-1|-|TRBV27
TGTGCCAGCAGCACCCAGGGGTCTCCCTCCTACAATGAGCAGTTCTTC
CASSTQGSPSYNEQFF